The rows below give T cell receptor beta chains drawn from one sample of a study of shared clonotypes between healthy human individuals. Sequenced by immunoSEQ multiplex PCR; TCRdb stores in-frame clones only, minus some. The table has about 490,000 clones, approximately 80% seen once; the top ten hold under 15%. Sequencing input: PBMCs. These receptors all stem from a woman in her 40s in good health. Some clones in this sample may be carry-over from other donors' samples. The CDR3 runs from the conserved cysteine through the conserved F or W. The order of the fields is clone size, J gene, V gene, D gene, CDR3 DNA, CDR3 protein. A D gene is named only where the DNA matches it firmly. Not all rows give a size; the values are once, few, many and, for expanded clones, a class.

.,TRBJ1-1,TRBV2,.,TGTGCCAGCAGTACAGAACAGGGGAACACTGAAGCTTTCTTT,CASSTEQGNTEAFF
.,TRBJ2-2,TRBV11-2,.,TGTGCCAGCAGGCTGTGGGTCGACGGGGAGCTGTTTTTT,CASRLWVDGELFF
.,TRBJ2-7,TRBV9,TRBD2,TGTGCCAGCAGCGTTGGACTAGCGGAGGCCTACGAGCAGTACTTC,CASSVGLAEAYEQYF
.,TRBJ2-7,TRBV5-1,TRBD2,TGCGCCAGCAGCCCCCTAAGCGGGACCTACGAGCAGTACTTC,CASSPLSGTYEQYF
.,TRBJ2-4,TRBV30,TRBD2,TGTGCCTGGAGTACGGGACTAGCGGGAGGGACGAACATTCAGTACTTC,CAWSTGLAGGTNIQYF
once,TRBJ1-6,TRBV25-1,TRBD1,TGTGCCAGCAGCCACCCGGGACAGGGTTCACCCCTCCACTTT,CASSHPGQGSPLHF
few,TRBJ2-7,TRBV2,TRBD2,TGTGCCAGCAGTGAGTGGCGGGAGGGGTACGAGCAGTACTTC,CASSEWREGYEQYF
.,TRBJ2-2,TRBV5-1,TRBD2,TGCGCCAGCAGCTTGGCATTAGCGGGAGTCGGGGAGCTGTTTTTT,CASSLALAGVGELFF
.,TRBJ2-3,TRBV7-2,.,TGTGCCAGCAGCTTAGGCCTACTCCCCTCGGATACGCAGTATTTT,CASSLGLLPSDTQYF
once,TRBJ2-1,TRBV9,TRBD2,TGTGCCAGCAGCCACCGCAGCGGGAGGATCTATGAGCAGTTCTTC,CASSHRSGRIYEQFF
.,TRBJ2-1,TRBV5-1,TRBD2,TGCGCCAGCAGCCCCCTCGGACTAGCGGGGCTCAATGAGCAGTTCTTC,CASSPLGLAGLNEQFF
.,TRBJ2-6,TRBV11-2,.,TGTGCCAGCAGCTTTACCTGGACAGACCCCTCTGGGGCCAACGTCCTGACTTTC,CASSFTWTDPSGANVLTF
.,TRBJ2-5,TRBV10-1,TRBD1,TGCGCCAGCGGACAGGACAGGACCTACCAAGAGACCCAGTACTTC,CASGQDRTYQETQYF
.,TRBJ1-3,TRBV25-1,.,TGTGCCAGCAGTGAATCGGGCAGGATGGCCGGAAACACCATATATTTT,CASSESGRMAGNTIYF
many,TRBJ2-1,TRBV19,.,TGTGCCAGTAGTAGGGGCGTGGAACGACCCTACAATGAGCAGTTCTTC,CASSRGVERPYNEQFF
.,TRBJ2-3,TRBV6-5,TRBD1,TGTGCCAGCAGTTACTGGGGGACAGGGGCGGCAGATACGCAGTATTTT,CASSYWGTGAADTQYF
.,TRBJ2-5,TRBV2,.,TGTGCCAGCAGTCTCGACTACCAAGAGACCCAGTACTTC,CASSLDYQETQYF
.,TRBJ2-5,TRBV27,.,TGTGCCAGCACCTTCTCCCGACTAAGACAAGAGACCCAGTACTTC,CASTFSRLRQETQYF
.,TRBJ2-2,TRBV13,TRBD2,TGTGCCAGCAGCTCGAGGGCTAGCGGGAGTGCCGGGGAGCTGTTTTTT,CASSSRASGSAGELFF
many,TRBJ2-3,TRBV6-5,TRBD1,TGTGCCAGCAGTTACGGCCCAGGACAGGGGGAGGATACGCAGTATTTT,CASSYGPGQGEDTQYF
once,TRBJ2-7,TRBV10-3,TRBD1,TGTGCCATCAGCTCGACGGGACAGGGGCCATACGAGCAGTACTTC,CAISSTGQGPYEQYF
.,TRBJ2-7,TRBV5-4,.,TGTGCCAGCAGCGCCGGATCGTTGGGAGGCTCCTACGAGCAGTACTTC,CASSAGSLGGSYEQYF
few,TRBJ1-2,TRBV5-6,.,TGTGCCAGCAGCTCACCCCGGGCCGGAGGGACCTATGGCTACACCTTC,CASSSPRAGGTYGYTF
.,TRBJ1-2,TRBV4-3,TRBD1,TGCGCCAGCAGCCTTACTCCGGGACAGGGGATCTATGGCTACACCTTC,CASSLTPGQGIYGYTF
.,TRBJ2-1,TRBV5-1,TRBD2,TGCGCCAGCAGCTTAGGTGCGGGAGGAATCTACAATGAGCAGTTCTTC,CASSLGAGGIYNEQFF
.,TRBJ1-4,TRBV6-1,.,TGTGCCAGCTCGAACCCCGCTCGGAGTGAAAAACTGTTTTTT,CASSNPARSEKLFF
.,TRBJ2-2,TRBV7-9,.,TGTGCCAGCAGGGGGGTGAACACCGGGGAGCTGTTTTTT,CASRGVNTGELFF
many,TRBJ1-1,TRBV7-2,.,TGTGCCAGCAGCGCACCGGAGAGGATTTTGGCTTTCTTT,CASSAPERILAFF
.,TRBJ2-1,TRBV21-1,.,TGTGCCAGCAGTAAAACCCGGGACGGTGAGCAGTTCTTC,CASSKTRDGEQFF
.,TRBJ2-1,TRBV9,.,TGTGCCAGCAGGGCTGAACTCGGTAGCAATGAGCAGTTCTTC,CASRAELGSNEQFF
.,TRBJ1-2,TRBV4-2,.,TGTGCCAGCAGCCACTCCGAGTGGGCCCCGCAGGATGGCTACACCTTC,CASSHSEWAPQDGYTF
.,TRBJ1-1,TRBV5-1,.,TGCGCCAGCAGCTTGGGATTTGGGGGGTACACTGAAGCTTTCTTT,CASSLGFGGYTEAFF
.,TRBJ2-3,TRBV4-1,TRBD1,TGCGCCAGCAGCCCACGGCTTACAGGGGGGAGGACAGATACGCAGTATTTT,CASSPRLTGGRTDTQYF
.,TRBJ2-1,TRBV6-5,.,TGTGCCAGCAGTTACGGGTCAGGGGCGGACAATGAGCAGTTCTTC,CASSYGSGADNEQFF
.,TRBJ2-5,TRBV28,TRBD2,TGTGCCAGCAGTCGAAGCGGGAGCGAGACCCAGTACTTC,CASSRSGSETQYF
many,TRBJ2-7,TRBV6-1,.,TGTGCCAGCCAGGGGGGTCAACGGATCTACGAGCAGTACTTC,CASQGGQRIYEQYF
.,TRBJ1-2,TRBV4-1,.,TGCGCCAGCAGCCAAGGGGAGGCGGGTGAATATGGCTACACCTTC,CASSQGEAGEYGYTF
.,TRBJ1-2,TRBV27,.,TGTGCCAGCACCCCTTACGGCGGCTTTCCCTCAGGCTATGGCTACACCTTC,CASTPYGGFPSGYGYTF
.,TRBJ2-6,TRBV28,.,TGTGCCAGCAGGTCCCTATCCTCTGCGAACGGGGCCAACGTCCTGACTTTC,CASRSLSSANGANVLTF
.,TRBJ1-5,TRBV28,.,TGTGCCAGCACCACCCTAGGAAGTGAAAGCAATCAGCCCCAGCATTTT,CASTTLGSESNQPQHF
.,TRBJ1-1,TRBV10-3,.,TGTGCCATCAGTAGCCCCTGGACGCCCGGATCGGACGGTAACACTGAAGCTTTCTTT,CAISSPWTPGSDGNTEAFF
.,TRBJ2-7,TRBV28,.,TGTGCCAGCAGTTTGAGAAACTACGAGCAGTACTTC,CASSLRNYEQYF
.,TRBJ1-1,TRBV2,.,TGTGCCAGCAGTCTCCAGACTGAAGCTTTCTTT,CASSLQTEAFF
few,TRBJ1-2,TRBV4-2,.,TGTGCCAGCAGCCAAGTAGCTCGGCGGCAGGGTCGAGACTATGGCTACACCTTC,CASSQVARRQGRDYGYTF
many,TRBJ2-6,TRBV5-6,.,TGTGCCAGCAGCTGGGGGGTCTCTGGGGCCAACGTCCTGACTTTC,CASSWGVSGANVLTF
.,TRBJ1-2,TRBV2,TRBD1,TGTGCCAGCAGTGAAACGGTAGACAGGGGGCGGAATGGCTACACCTTC,CASSETVDRGRNGYTF